This T cell receptor beta chain was sequenced for a study of read filtering for tumor transcriptome and immune sequencing. V lost 0 bases and J lost 3, with 15 bases in between. Germline V CDR1 and CDR2: DFQATT, SNEGSKA (reference sequence). This CDR3 has 16 amino acids. General study findings and limits: The sorted CD138-negative fraction was a mixed bone marrow immune population, not purified T cells.

The library was built from roughly 400 ng RNA with molecular barcoded adaptors for alpha/delta and beta/gamma chains. TCRdb independently ran MiXCR on the reads; one entry per CDR3 protein. The sample gives 39,000 or so distinct CDR3 sequences, around an eighth of which show up once; 30% is in the top ten. There are many counts of this clonotype. The antigen remains undetermined. V and J are TRBV20-1 and TRBJ1-3, with D possibly being TRBD1 (5 bases). Sequencing input: a population of CD138-negative cells sorted from bone marrow. The receptor comes from a donor at least 40 years old with multiple myeloma. Here the CDR3 reads CSARDAKGHYGNTIYF. The CDR3 DNA is TGCAGTGCTAGAGATGCTAAGGGGCACTATGGAAACACCATATATTTT.